The text below deals with one TCR beta chain. Reverse transcription used about 0.45 to 1 ug RNA and random hexamers. TCRdb called the immunoSEQ multiplex PCR reads again in MiXCR, with one record for every CDR3 protein. The sample holds some 130,000 distinct CDR3 sequences, about 95% seen once. The data were obtained in a study of CD8 T cells in Susac syndrome. Sequencing of TCR beta covered CD8+ and CD4+ T cells obtained from blood. This TCR came from a human donor in good health. The sequenced sample consisted of CD4+ T cells from PBMCs.

The CDR3 nucleotides are TGCAGCGTATCGGACCTGAAGGAGCAGTACTTC. Translating gives CSVSDLKEQYF. The rearrangement joins TRBV29-1 to TRBJ2-7; D is unclear. With 6 bases removed from V and 7 bases from J, the gap between germline ends came to 13 bases. Germline lookup yields CDR1 SQVTM and CDR2 ANQGSEA. The CDR3 runs to 11 residues.